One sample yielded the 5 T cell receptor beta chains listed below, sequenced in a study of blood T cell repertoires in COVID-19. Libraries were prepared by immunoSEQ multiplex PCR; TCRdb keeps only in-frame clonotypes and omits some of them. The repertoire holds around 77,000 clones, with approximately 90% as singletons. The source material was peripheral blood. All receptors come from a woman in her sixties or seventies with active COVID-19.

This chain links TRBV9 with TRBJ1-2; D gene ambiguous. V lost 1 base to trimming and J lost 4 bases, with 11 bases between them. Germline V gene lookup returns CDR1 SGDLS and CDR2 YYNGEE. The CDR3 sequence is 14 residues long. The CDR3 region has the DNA TGTGCCAGCAGCGTATCTCGGGGAGGCTATGGCTACACCTTC. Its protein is CASSVSRGGYGYTF. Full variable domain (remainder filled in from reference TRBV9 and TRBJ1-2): DSGVTQTPKHLITATGQRVTLRCSPRSGDLSVYWYQQSLDQGLQFLIQYYNGEERAKGNILERFSAQQFPDLHSELNLSSLELGDSALYFCASSVSRGGYGYTFGSGTRLTVV.

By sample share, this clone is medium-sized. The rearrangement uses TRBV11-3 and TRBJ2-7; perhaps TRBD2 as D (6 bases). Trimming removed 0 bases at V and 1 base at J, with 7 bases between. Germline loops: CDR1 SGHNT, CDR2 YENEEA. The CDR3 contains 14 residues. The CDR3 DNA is TGTGCCAGCAGCTTAGAGGCGGGATCCTACGAGCAGTACTTC. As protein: CASSLEAGSYEQYF.

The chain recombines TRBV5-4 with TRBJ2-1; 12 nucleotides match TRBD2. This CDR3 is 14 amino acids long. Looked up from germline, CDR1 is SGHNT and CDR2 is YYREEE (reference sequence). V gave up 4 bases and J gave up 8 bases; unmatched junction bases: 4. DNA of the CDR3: TGTGCCAGCAGCCTCGGACTAGCGGGGTATGAGCAGTTCTTC. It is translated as CASSLGLAGYEQFF.

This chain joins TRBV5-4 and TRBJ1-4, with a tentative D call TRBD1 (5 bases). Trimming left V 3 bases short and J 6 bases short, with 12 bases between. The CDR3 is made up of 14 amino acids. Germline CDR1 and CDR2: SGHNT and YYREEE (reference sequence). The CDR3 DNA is TGTGCCAGCAGCTCGGGGGGTGCGGATGAAAAACTGTTTTTT. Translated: CASSSGGADEKLFF. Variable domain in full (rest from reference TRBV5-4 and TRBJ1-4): ETGVTQSPTHLIKTRGQQVTLRCSSQSGHNTVSWYQQALGQGPQFIFQYYREEENGRGNFPPRFSGLQFPNYSSELNVNALELDDSALYLCASSSGGADEKLFFGSGTQLSVL.

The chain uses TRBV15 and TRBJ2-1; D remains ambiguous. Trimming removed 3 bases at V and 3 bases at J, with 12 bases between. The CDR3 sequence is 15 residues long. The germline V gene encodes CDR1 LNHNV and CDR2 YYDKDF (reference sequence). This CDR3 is CATSSVFSLYNEQFF. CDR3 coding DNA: TGTGCCACCAGCAGCGTCTTCTCACTCTACAATGAGCAGTTCTTC.